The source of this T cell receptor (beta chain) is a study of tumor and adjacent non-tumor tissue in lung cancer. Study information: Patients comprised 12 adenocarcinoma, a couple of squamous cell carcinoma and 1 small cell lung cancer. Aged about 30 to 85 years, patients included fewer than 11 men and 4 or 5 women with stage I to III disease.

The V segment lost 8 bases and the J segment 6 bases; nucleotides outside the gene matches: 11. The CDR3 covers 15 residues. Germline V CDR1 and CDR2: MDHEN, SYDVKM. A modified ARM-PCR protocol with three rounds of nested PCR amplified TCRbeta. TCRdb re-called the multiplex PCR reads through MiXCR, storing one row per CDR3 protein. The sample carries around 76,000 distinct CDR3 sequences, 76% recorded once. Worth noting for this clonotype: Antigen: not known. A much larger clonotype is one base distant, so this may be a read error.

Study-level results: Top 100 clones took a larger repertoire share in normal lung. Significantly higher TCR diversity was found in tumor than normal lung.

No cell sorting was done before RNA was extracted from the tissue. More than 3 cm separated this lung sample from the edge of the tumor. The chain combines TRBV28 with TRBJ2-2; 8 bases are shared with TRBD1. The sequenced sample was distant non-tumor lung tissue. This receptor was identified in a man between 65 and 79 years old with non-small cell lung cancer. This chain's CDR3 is CASCLFGQGAGELFF. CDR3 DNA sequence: TGTGCCAGCTGTCTGTTTGGACAGGGCGCCGGGGAGCTGTTTTTT.